This T cell receptor beta chain is from a study of low-dose radiotherapy and immunotherapy resistance in tumors. Across the whole study: A dose of 0.5 Gy per fraction was delivered to Cohort 1 every 2 weeks, for a total of 6.5 Gy. Cohort 2 received 1 Gy per fraction every two weeks, totaling 13 Gy over 26 weeks. Intravenous nivolumab 240 mg every two weeks plus ipilimumab 1 mg/kg every six weeks was given to patients.

Time point indicated: before trial treatment. The treatment that donors received included nivolumab, ipilimumab, aspirin, low-dose cyclophosphamide and low-dose radiotherapy. First-strand cDNA relied on TRAV- and TRBV-specific primers spanning alpha and beta chains. The authors amplified TCRs for approximately 20 PCR cycles with a constant-region primer and a V-primer adapter. TCRdb reprocessed the reads via MiXCR and lists one record per CDR3 protein. This table holds tens of thousands of distinct CDR3 sequences, roughly a sixth found once. Germline V gene sequence: CDR1 SGHKS, CDR2 YYEKEE (reference sequence). The V and J ends lost 1 base and 5 bases, in that order; junction bases with no gene match: 16. The CDR3 length is 19 residues.

The receptor was isolated from a male donor with prostate cancer. The genes are TRBV5-5 and TRBJ2-2; 8 bases fit TRBD2. Sequencing used PBMCs, obtained before treatment. The chain's CDR3 is CASSLLSGVGGARTGELFF. CDR3 nucleotides: TGTGCCAGCAGCTTGTTGTCCGGTGTCGGGGGGGCCCGAACCGGGGAGCTGTTTTTT.